This T cell receptor beta chain was identified in a study of regulatory T cells in long-lasting Graves disease. A few counts support this clonotype. Sample time point: persistent/refractory GD, antithyroid drugs over 5 years with positive TRAb. Following extraction of RNA from PBMCs, that RNA was used to make the TCR library. CDR3 length equals 14 residues. Germline CDR1 reads SGHRS; CDR2 reads YFSETQ. Between the trimmed V and J ends, which lost 1 base and 3 bases, there was a span of 8 bases. For TCR beta, libraries came from iRepertoire HTBI primers and Arm-PCR of CDR3 regions. TCRdb passed the multiplex PCR reads through MiXCR, listing each CDR3 protein once. The sample carries approximately 350,000 distinct CDR3 sequences, roughly 20% recorded once.

The source of this sequence is a woman aged 40 to 50 with Graves disease. The chain couples TRBV5-1 to TRBJ2-1; D call uncertain. Sequenced material: peripheral blood mononuclear cells (PBMCs), taken when the disease was refractory, from a patient treated with antithyroid drugs. The CDR3 here is CASSLSPVYNEQFF. The CDR3 DNA follows: TGCGCCAGCAGCTTGAGTCCAGTCTACAATGAGCAGTTCTTC.